These 8 T cell receptor beta chains share one sample of origin, sequenced in a study of esophageal squamous cell carcinoma under preoperative chemotherapy. Time point given: after preoperative PTX-NDP chemotherapy. A single record per CDR3 protein comes from TCRdb applying MiXCR to the PCR reads. The table shows about 18,000 distinct CDR3 sequences, with under 60% occurring only once. Collection of the sample occurred from a patient given preoperative chemotherapy. These receptors were taken from a human donor with esophageal squamous cell carcinoma. The donor label of this sample is uncertain.

This clonotype has a single count. The junction shows a germline mismatch at one end, possibly a read error. The V gene is TRBV28, the J gene TRBJ1-5; D remains unclear. The CDR3 length is 12 residues. CDR1 and CDR2 from the germline V gene are MDHEN and SYDVKM. CDR3: CASSPPHQAQHF. The CDR3 DNA reads as TGTGCCAGCAGTCCCCCCCATCAGGCCCAGCATTTT.

This rearrangement joins TRBV12-3 or TRBV12-4 to TRBJ2-3; the D gene is possibly TRBD2 (5 bases). With 6 bases removed from V and 10 bases from J, the gap between germline ends came to 11 bases. This CDR3 is 11 amino acids long. CDR3 in amino acids: CASSLDSAQYF. The CDR3 DNA reads as TGTGCCAGCAGCTTGGACTCCGCGCAGTATTTT.

There are many counts of this clonotype. One end of the junction is discordant with germline, which a read error may explain. The rearrangement uses TRBV7-6 and TRBJ2-7, with a tentative D call TRBD2 (5 bases). The CDR3 has 13 amino acids. Germline CDR1 is SGHVS and CDR2 is FNYEAQ. CDR3 region: CASSLAGGYEQYF. DNA for the CDR3: TGTGCCAGCAGCCTAGCTGGAGGCTACGAGCAGTACTTC. Using reference TRBV7-6 and TRBJ2-7 for the parts outside the CDR3, the full variable domain is GAGVSQSPRYKVTKRGQDVALRCDPISGHVSLYWYRQALGQGPEFLTYFNYEAQQDKSGLPNDRFSAERPEGSISTLTIQRTEQRDSAMYRCASSLAGGYEQYFGPGTRLTVT.

As for this clonotype: A read error is likely, as this CDR3 ends without the conserved phenylalanine or tryptophan. It is unclear where the CDR3 begins or ends on the DNA, so no DNA is shown, and the CDR3 is as TCRdb lists it. The chain has TRBV7-8 and TRBJ2-5; TRBD2, as called in the table, went unchecked against the DNA. CDR1 is SGHVS, CDR2 FQNEAQ, per germline. A total of 14 residues make up the CDR3, ends included. The CDR3 here is CASSVGTGGASWFS.

This clonotype is termed large. The rearrangement joins TRBV24-1 to TRBJ2-5; D unclear. CDR1 and CDR2 (germline): KGHDR, SFDVKD. V was clipped by 2 bases and J by 5 bases, with 8 bases between them. The length of the CDR3 is 13 residues. CDR3 protein: CATSDSPRETQYF. The CDR3 coding sequence is TGTGCCACCAGTGATTCCCCGCGTGAGACCCAGTACTTC.

Of note for this clonotype: The conserved phenylalanine or tryptophan normally closing the CDR3 is absent here, so this likely arose from a read error. Because the CDR3's place on the DNA is in doubt, the DNA is left out and the CDR3 is given as listed by TCRdb. The chain recombines TRBV7-8 with TRBJ2-5; the listed D gene, TRBD1, was not tested against the DNA. Germline CDR1 and CDR2: SGHVS and FQNEAQ. The CDR3 spans 14 residues, counting both ends. CDR3 protein: CASSLLLGPETQHL.

For this clonotype: As the CDR3 is not closed by the conserved phenylalanine or tryptophan, this likely results from a read error. The limits of the CDR3 on the DNA are not certain, so only TCRdb's listed CDR3 is given. The chain employs TRBV7-2 and TRBJ2-5; the listed D gene, TRBD2, was not tested against the DNA. The CDR3 is 11 amino acids in total, end residues counted. The germline gives CDR1 SGHTA, CDR2 FQGNSA. CDR3 sequence reads: CASSPPTTQLS.

This clonotype counts as large. This chain links TRBV12-3 or TRBV12-4 with TRBJ2-5; D is possibly TRBD1 (6 bases). The CDR3 totals 14 residues. Trimming took 5 bases from V and 4 from J, leaving 14 bases between them. CDR3 DNA sequence: TGTGCCAGCAGTCAACACAGGGTTGGAGAGACCCAGTACTTC. This translates into CASSQHRVGETQYF.